This is a list of T cell receptor beta chains from one sample in a study of blood T cell repertoires in COVID-19. The data were produced by immunoSEQ multiplex PCR, yet TCRdb's version contains in-frame clones alone and is incomplete. The sample has approximately 38,000 clones, nearly 90% seen once. The source material was peripheral blood. Receptor source: a man in his sixties with COVID-19, enrolled during active disease. Both conserved end residues are part of each CDR3. Fields, in order: J gene, D gene, V gene, clone size, CDR3 length, CDR3 DNA, CDR3 protein. D genes are given only for firm matches. The size entry is marked missing in some rows and otherwise reads once, few, many or a size class.

>TRBJ2-7|.|TRBV27|once|14
TGTGCCAGCAGTTTAAAACAGGGTGGCTACGAGCAGTACTTC
CASSLKQGGYEQYF
>TRBJ2-7|.|TRBV10-2|.|15
TGCGCCAGCAGTGAAATTAGCCAGGGCGCTTACGAGCAGTACTTC
CASSEISQGAYEQYF
>TRBJ1-5|.|TRBV5-4|.|12
TGTGCCAGCAGCGACGGGGGTCAGCCCCAGCATTTT
CASSDGGQPQHF
>TRBJ2-1|.|TRBV6-6|.|16
TGTGCCAGCAGTTACCCCCACACAGGTGGATACAATGAGCAGTTCTTC
CASSYPHTGGYNEQFF
>TRBJ1-1|TRBD1|TRBV29-1|few|13
TGCAGCGTTGAAGGACAGGGTGACACTGAAGCTTTCTTT
CSVEGQGDTEAFF
>TRBJ2-1|.|TRBV2|.|13
TGTGCCAGCAGTGAACTGGGCGGGACTGAGCAGTTCTTC
CASSELGGTEQFF
>TRBJ2-5|.|TRBV27|.|13
TGTGCCAGCACTAGTAGCGGAGGAGAGACCCAGTACTTC
CASTSSGGETQYF
>TRBJ1-2|.|TRBV5-1|.|16
TGCGCCAGCAGCTTGGAGACGCCAGGGGAAGGGAATGGCTACACCTTC
CASSLETPGEGNGYTF
>TRBJ1-2|.|TRBV5-4|.|14
TGTGCCAGCAGCTCGGGGAGTAACCCCTATGGCTACACCTTC
CASSSGSNPYGYTF
>TRBJ2-7|.|TRBV6-2/TRBV6-3|.|12
TGTGCCAGCAGTCAGGTTTCCTACGAGCAGTACTTC
CASSQVSYEQYF
>TRBJ2-7|.|TRBV29-1|.|12
TGCAGCGTTGGGTCCGTGAGGAGTGAGCAGTACTTC
CSVGSVRSEQYF
>TRBJ2-6|.|TRBV6-6|.|18
TGTGCCAGCAGTCCCATCCCGGTGTCTCAATCTGGGGCCAACGTCCTGACTTTC
CASSPIPVSQSGANVLTF
>TRBJ1-4|TRBD1|TRBV6-5|.|14
TGTGCCAGCAGCCGGGACAGGGTAAACGAAAAACTGTTTTTT
CASSRDRVNEKLFF
>TRBJ1-4|.|TRBV2|few|15
TGTGCCAGCAGTGTTAGACCGGGGGCTAATGAAAAACTGTTTTTT
CASSVRPGANEKLFF
>TRBJ2-5|TRBD1|TRBV2|.|15
TGTGCCAGCAGAGCCGGGACAGGGGATCAAGAGACCCAGTACTTC
CASRAGTGDQETQYF
>TRBJ1-1|.|TRBV5-1|.|14
TGCGCCAGCAGCTTGGAAAGTCGGGACACTGAAGCTTTCTTT
CASSLESRDTEAFF
>TRBJ2-3|.|TRBV10-3|.|16
TGTGCCATCAGTGGAGGAGGGGGAGGGCCTTTCGATACGCAGTATTTT
CAISGGGGGPFDTQYF
>TRBJ2-5|.|TRBV27|.|11
TGTGCCAGCTCAGCAGGGGAGACCCAGTACTTC
CASSAGETQYF
>TRBJ1-3|.|TRBV6-6|.|16
TGTGCCAGCAGTTATTCAACAGTGAGCTCTGGAAACACCATATATTTT
CASSYSTVSSGNTIYF
>TRBJ1-1|TRBD1|TRBV29-1|.|13
TGCAGCGCCACAGGGGGAAGAGACACTGAAGCTTTCTTT
CSATGGRDTEAFF
>TRBJ1-6|TRBD1|TRBV29-1|.|18
TGCAGCGTTGAAATCCTCGGGACAGGGGGCTTCCAGAATTCACCCCTCCACTTT
CSVEILGTGGFQNSPLHF
>TRBJ2-5|.|TRBV2|.|14
TGTGCCAGCAGCCAGGGCGGAGGGTACGAGACCCAGTACTTC
CASSQGGGYETQYF
>TRBJ1-5|.|TRBV30|.|13
TGTGCCTGGAGTGTACGCGACAATCAGCCCCAGCATTTT
CAWSVRDNQPQHF
>TRBJ2-1|TRBD2|TRBV11-1|few|16
TGTGCCAGCAGACGGCCGGAGGCTAGCGGCTACAATGAGCAGTTCTTC
CASRRPEASGYNEQFF
>TRBJ1-5|TRBD1|TRBV12-5|.|13
TGTGCTAGTGGCCGGACAGGTTCCCAGCCCCAGCATTTT
CASGRTGSQPQHF
>TRBJ1-6|TRBD1|TRBV11-2|.|18
TGTGCCAGCAGTTCAGACAGGGCTCGCGCCTCACGAAATTCACCCCTCCACTTT
CASSSDRARASRNSPLHF
>TRBJ1-3|.|TRBV5-4|once|16
TGTGCCAGCAGCTTGGCTTATGAGTCACCTGGAAACACCATATATTTT
CASSLAYESPGNTIYF
>TRBJ2-2|TRBD1|TRBV2|.|15
TGTGCCATCCCCTGGGGACAGGGGGGGGCCGGGGAGCTGTTTTTT
CAIPWGQGGAGELFF
>TRBJ2-7|.|TRBV27|.|16
TGTGCCAGCAGTCCCTACGGGGGTGGCAAGTCCTACGAGCAGTACTTC
CASSPYGGGKSYEQYF